Listed below are T cell receptor beta chains from one sample, sequenced in a study of T cell responses to AZD1222 COVID-19 vaccine. Assay used: immunoSEQ multiplex PCR; TCRdb lists only in-frame clones, some missing. The sample consists of roughly 120,000 clones, more than 85% of them appearing once. The material sequenced was peripheral blood, taken 28 days after the second AZD1222 dose. The receptors derive from an adult who received the AZD1222 COVID-19 vaccine. The CDR3 runs from the conserved cysteine through the conserved F or W. A D gene is named only where the DNA matches it firmly. Only part of the rows carry a size: once, few, many, or a class if the clone is expanded.

>TRBD1|TRBV5-1|TRBJ2-2|NA
TGCGCCAGCAGCTCCTTAGGGACAGGGGAAAACACCGGGGAGCTGTTTTTT
CASSSLGTGENTGELFF
>TRBD2|TRBV9|TRBJ2-3|NA
TGTGCCAGCAGCGAGGGACTAGCGGGGGGTTTGGCAGTGGGCACAGATACGCAGTATTTT
CASSEGLAGGLAVGTDTQYF
>NA|TRBV7-2|TRBJ1-5|NA
TGTGCCAGCACTAACGATCAAGGCAATCAGCCCCAGCATTTT
CASTNDQGNQPQHF
>NA|TRBV11-2|TRBJ2-5|NA
TGTGCCAGCAGCTTATCCGGGGGCAGGGAGACCCAGTACTTC
CASSLSGGRETQYF
>TRBD1|TRBV19|TRBJ1-4|NA
TGTGCCAGTAGTAGACAGGGGAGAGAAAAACTGTTTTTT
CASSRQGREKLFF
>NA|TRBV14|TRBJ2-5|NA
TGTGCCAGCAGCCATATAACAGCCCAAGAGACCCAGTACTTC
CASSHITAQETQYF
>NA|TRBV18|TRBJ2-5|NA
TGTGCCAGCTCACCACCCCCGCAAGAGACCCAGTACTTC
CASSPPPQETQYF
>TRBD1|TRBV7-2|TRBJ2-1|NA
TGTGCCAGCAGCACAGCGACAGGGTACAATGAGCAGTTCTTC
CASSTATGYNEQFF
>TRBD1|TRBV6-6|TRBJ1-1|NA
TGTGCCAGCAGTTACCCGGGACAGGGGAACACTGAAGCTTTCTTT
CASSYPGQGNTEAFF
>TRBD1|TRBV2|TRBJ1-4|few
TGTGCCGTCCACCGGGACAGGGAAAGGGGGACTAATGAAAAACTGTTTTTT
CAVHRDRERGTNEKLFF
>NA|TRBV5-6|TRBJ1-1|NA
TGTGCCAGCAGCCACCCGGTGGGTGGAACTGAAGCTTTCTTT
CASSHPVGGTEAFF
>TRBD1|TRBV5-1|TRBJ1-4|NA
TGCGCCAGCAGCTCCCTGCCAGGGGGGGCTGAAAAACTGTTTTTT
CASSSLPGGAEKLFF
>TRBD1|TRBV6-1|TRBJ2-1|NA
TGTGCCAGCAGTGAAGTCCGGGACAGGGGGTGGTATGAGCAGTTCTTC
CASSEVRDRGWYEQFF
>NA|TRBV29-1|TRBJ2-7|NA
TGCAGCGTTGTGAACAGACCCTACGAGCAGTACTTC
CSVVNRPYEQYF
>NA|TRBV6-5|TRBJ2-3|NA
TGTGCCAGCAGCGCCAGCCAGGGTAGGGCAGATACGCAGTATTTT
CASSASQGRADTQYF
>NA|TRBV5-1|TRBJ1-4|NA
TGCGCCAGCAGCCCCGCTGGTGGGGCGACTAATGAAAAACTGTTTTTT
CASSPAGGATNEKLFF
>NA|TRBV6-6|TRBJ1-1|NA
TGTGCCAGCAGTCGAGAGATGAACACTGAAGCTTTCTTT
CASSREMNTEAFF
>NA|TRBV4-3|TRBJ2-1|NA
TGCGCCAGCAGCCAAGTTGGCGGGTCCTACAATGAGCAGTTCTTC
CASSQVGGSYNEQFF
>NA|TRBV6-5|TRBJ2-5|NA
TGTGCCAGCGGACTCATGAAAGAGACCCAGTACTTC
CASGLMKETQYF
>TRBD1|TRBV7-8|TRBJ2-1|NA
TGTGCCAGCAGCTTCCGGGACAGGGCGGTGAATGAGCAGTTCTTC
CASSFRDRAVNEQFF
>NA|TRBV6-5|TRBJ1-2|NA
TGTGCCAGCAGAGGTGTCTCCTTAGGGGATGGCTACACCTTC
CASRGVSLGDGYTF
>TRBD2|TRBV5-1|TRBJ2-7|NA
TGCGCCAGCAGCTTGAATCCTAGCGGAGAGAGCTCCTACGAGCAGTACTTC
CASSLNPSGESSYEQYF
>NA|TRBV9|TRBJ2-7|NA
TGTGCCAGCAGCGTAGGACACTATGGTACCTACGAGCAGTACTTC
CASSVGHYGTYEQYF
>TRBD1|TRBV6-5|TRBJ1-1|NA
TGTGCCAGCAGGGTACAGGGGGCAGGTGAAGCTTTCTTT
CASRVQGAGEAFF
>TRBD1|TRBV19|TRBJ1-5|NA
TGTGCCAGTTCTACCCTGGGACAGGGGTTTTATCAGCCCCAGCATTTT
CASSTLGQGFYQPQHF
>TRBD2|TRBV4-3|TRBJ2-1|NA
TGCGCCAGCAGCCAAAGGGGACTAGCGGGGCCATCCTACAATGAGCAGTTCTTC
CASSQRGLAGPSYNEQFF
>NA|TRBV4-2|TRBJ2-7|NA
TGTGCCAGCAGCCTAGAAGGCGGACGTTCCTACGAGCAGTACTTC
CASSLEGGRSYEQYF
>NA|TRBV7-9|TRBJ2-5|NA
TGTGCCAGCAGCAACCCCTTAAGGGAGACCCAGTACTTC
CASSNPLRETQYF
>NA|TRBV29-1|TRBJ2-7|NA
TGCAGCGTTGTATATCGATACGAGCAGTACTTC
CSVVYRYEQYF
>TRBD2|TRBV11-3|TRBJ2-2|NA
TGTGCCAGCAGCCCGGGACTAGCGGGGGGGCAAGTCACCGGGGAGCTGTTTTTT
CASSPGLAGGQVTGELFF
>TRBD1|TRBV6-6|TRBJ1-2|NA
TGTGCCAGCAGAGACCCCGGGACAGGGCCATTCTATGGCTACACCTTC
CASRDPGTGPFYGYTF
>TRBD2|TRBV5-4|TRBJ2-5|NA
TGTGCCAGCAGCTTTTTAGCGGGAGGGCGTCCCCAGTACTTC
CASSFLAGGRPQYF
>NA|TRBV9|TRBJ2-2|few
TGTGCCAGCAGCCCCCGGGACAAGGCGAACACCGGGGAGCTGTTTTTT
CASSPRDKANTGELFF
>NA|TRBV27|TRBJ1-6|NA
TGTGCCAGCGCCCGGGACACCATCACACCCCTCCACTTT
CASARDTITPLHF
>NA|TRBV7-9|TRBJ2-7|NA
TGTGCCAGCAGCCCCCTCGTGGCTAGTCTGTCGTACGAGCAGTACTTC
CASSPLVASLSYEQYF
>TRBD1|TRBV7-8|TRBJ1-5|few
TGTGCCAGCAGCACTGACAGGGGTCGCAATCAGCCCCAGCATTTT
CASSTDRGRNQPQHF
>TRBD2|TRBV4-3|TRBJ2-5|NA
TGCGCCAGCAGCCAAGGGACTAGCGGGTACCAAGAGACCCAGTACTTC
CASSQGTSGYQETQYF
>NA|TRBV3-1/TRBV3-2|TRBJ2-3|NA
TGTGCCAGCAGCACGAGGAGGGGAGTACCAGATACGCAGTATTTT
CASSTRRGVPDTQYF
>NA|TRBV7-9|TRBJ1-2|NA
TGTGCCAGCAGCTCCGCCTTCCTCAGGGGAAGCCATGGCTACACCTTC
CASSSAFLRGSHGYTF
>NA|TRBV6-5|TRBJ2-1|NA
TGTGCCAGCAGGATGGCAGGTCGTGATGAGCAGTTCTTC
CASRMAGRDEQFF
>TRBD2|TRBV29-1|TRBJ2-1|NA
TGCAGCGTTGAACGCGGGAGAAGCTCCTACAATGAGCAGTTCTTC
CSVERGRSSYNEQFF